This TCR beta chain was identified during a study of blood T cell repertoires in COVID-19. Turning to the study itself: Sample material is recorded as cDNA or gDNA derived from T cells, B-cell-depleted T cells, or PBMCs.

Measured with immunoSEQ multiplex PCR; TCRdb has only the in-frame clones, and not every one. The sample holds under 200,000 clones, 90% to 95% seen once. The trim removed 5 bases at V and 9 bases at J, leaving 9 bases unmatched. This CDR3 is built from 14 residues. Per germline, CDR1 MNHEY and CDR2 SVGAGI. Sequencing was carried out using peripheral blood. The chain employs TRBV6-5 and TRBJ1-5; 8 positions match TRBD1. The clonotype was recovered from a man aged 50 to 60 with acute or convalescent COVID-19. Here the CDR3 reads CASSTDREKPPQHF. Written as DNA, the CDR3 is TGTGCCAGCAGTACGGACAGGGAGAAACCGCCCCAGCATTTT.